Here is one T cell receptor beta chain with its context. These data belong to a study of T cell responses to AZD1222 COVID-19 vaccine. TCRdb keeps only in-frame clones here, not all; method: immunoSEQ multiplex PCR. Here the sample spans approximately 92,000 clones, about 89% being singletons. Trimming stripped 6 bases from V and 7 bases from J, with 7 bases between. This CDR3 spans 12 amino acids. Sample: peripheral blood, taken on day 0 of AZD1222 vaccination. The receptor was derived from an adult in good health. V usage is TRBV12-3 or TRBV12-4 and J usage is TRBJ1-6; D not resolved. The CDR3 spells CASRRANSPLHF. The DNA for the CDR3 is TGTGCCAGCAGGAGGGCGAATTCACCCCTCCACTTT.